This is a list of T cell receptor beta chains from one sample in a study of siplizumab effects on memory and regulatory T cells. The antigens of these receptors remain unknown. Sequencing was performed with immunoSEQ multiplex PCR; in TCRdb, only in-frame clones are kept and a portion is missing. The data contain approximately 16,000 clones, roughly 40% of them singletons. Material for sequencing was CFSE-low (dividing) CD4+ T cells sorted from an allogeneic mixed lymphocyte reaction. The receptors stem from a human donor in good health; the cells came from an allogeneic mixed lymphocyte reaction. Some clones in this sample may be carry-over from other donors' samples. Both conserved end residues are part of each CDR3. Each record gives: clone size, D gene, V gene, J gene, CDR3 protein, CDR3 DNA. The D gene is left open where the match is weak. The size field is filled for only some rows; it gives once, few, many or a size class.

few	-	TRBV18	TRBJ2-3	CASSPTTDTQYF	TGTGCCAGCTCACCAACCACAGATACGCAGTATTTT
medium-sized	TRBD2	TRBV9	TRBJ2-5	CASSQSGTSGRETQYF	TGTGCCAGCAGCCAATCCGGGACTAGCGGGAGGGAGACCCAGTACTTC
-	-	TRBV15	TRBJ1-6	CATSVGREAPLHF	TGTGCCACCTCCGTTGGCAGGGAGGCACCCCTCCACTTT
-	-	TRBV10-3	TRBJ2-6	CAISVLQSRANVLTF	TGTGCCATCAGTGTATTACAAAGTCGGGCCAACGTCCTGACTTTC
few	-	TRBV18	TRBJ1-6	CASSLHRVPDGPLHF	TGTGCCAGCTCACTACACAGGGTGCCCGACGGTCCCCTCCACTTT
-	-	TRBV25-1	TRBJ1-6	CASSELGGVSPLHF	TGTGCCAGCAGTGAATTGGGGGGCGTTTCACCCCTCCACTTT
-	-	TRBV2	TRBJ1-5	CASREILRGQPQHF	TGTGCCAGCAGGGAGATTCTCCGGGGACAGCCCCAGCATTTT
-	-	TRBV11-2	TRBJ2-7	CASSQGSEQYF	TGTGCCAGCAGCCAAGGGTCCGAGCAGTACTTC
few	-	TRBV5-8	TRBJ2-1	CASSLRVTYNEQFF	TGTGCCAGCAGCTTACGGGTTACCTACAATGAGCAGTTCTTC
few	TRBD1	TRBV7-9	TRBJ2-5	CASSRRTGSQETQYF	TGTGCCAGCAGCAGGAGGACAGGGTCGCAAGAGACCCAGTACTTC